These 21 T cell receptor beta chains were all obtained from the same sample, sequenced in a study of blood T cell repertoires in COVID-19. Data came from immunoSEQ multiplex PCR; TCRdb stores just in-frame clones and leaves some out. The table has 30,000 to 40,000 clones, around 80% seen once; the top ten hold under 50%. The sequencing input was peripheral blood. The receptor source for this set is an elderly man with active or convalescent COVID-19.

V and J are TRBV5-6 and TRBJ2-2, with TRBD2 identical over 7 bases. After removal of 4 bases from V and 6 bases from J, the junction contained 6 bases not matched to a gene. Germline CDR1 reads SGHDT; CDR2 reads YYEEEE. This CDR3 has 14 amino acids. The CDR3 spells CASSASGGSGELFF. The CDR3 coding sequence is TGTGCCAGCAGCGCTAGCGGAGGCTCCGGGGAGCTGTTTTTT.

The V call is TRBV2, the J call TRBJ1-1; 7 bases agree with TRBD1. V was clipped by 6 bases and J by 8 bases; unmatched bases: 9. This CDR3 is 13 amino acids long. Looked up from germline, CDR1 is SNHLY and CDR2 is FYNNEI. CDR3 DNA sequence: TGTGCCAGCAGGGACCAGGGGGTGCGCGAAGCTTTCTTT. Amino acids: CASRDQGVREAFF.

The CDR3 nucleotides read TGTGCCAGCTCACCGGGACAGGGCGCCGGGGAGCTGTTTTTT. Translated: CASSPGQGAGELFF. The rearrangement links TRBV18 to TRBJ2-2; TRBD1 matches 9 bases. CDR3 size: 14 residues. Germline lookup yields CDR1 KGHSH and CDR2 LQKENI. The ends lost 3 bases at V and 6 bases at J; junction bases unmatched: 2.

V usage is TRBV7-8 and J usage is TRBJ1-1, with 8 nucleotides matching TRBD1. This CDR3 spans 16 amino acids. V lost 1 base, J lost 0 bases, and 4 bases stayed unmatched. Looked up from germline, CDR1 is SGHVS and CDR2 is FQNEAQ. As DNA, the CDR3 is TGTGCCAGCAGCTTAGGGCCGGGACAGGTGAACACTGAAGCTTTCTTT. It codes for CASSLGPGQVNTEAFF. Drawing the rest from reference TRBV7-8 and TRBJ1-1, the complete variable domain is GAGVSQSPRYKVAKRGQDVALRCDPISGHVSLFWYQQALGQGPEFLTYFQNEAQLDKSGLPSDRFFAERPEGSVSTLKIQRTQQEDSAVYLCASSLGPGQVNTEAFFGQGTRLTVV.

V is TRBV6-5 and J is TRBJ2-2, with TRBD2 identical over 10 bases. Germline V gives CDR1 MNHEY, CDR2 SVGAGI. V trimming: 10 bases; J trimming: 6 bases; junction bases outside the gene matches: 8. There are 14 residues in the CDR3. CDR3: CATHGTSEPGELFF. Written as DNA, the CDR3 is TGTGCCACTCACGGGACTAGCGAGCCCGGGGAGCTGTTTTTT.

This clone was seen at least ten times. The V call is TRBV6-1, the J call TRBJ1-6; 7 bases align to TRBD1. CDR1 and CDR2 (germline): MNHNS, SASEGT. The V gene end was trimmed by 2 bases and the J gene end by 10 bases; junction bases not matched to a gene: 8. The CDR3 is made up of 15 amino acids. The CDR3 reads CASSEKAAGGSPLHF. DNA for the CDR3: TGTGCCAGCAGTGAAAAGGCAGCAGGGGGGTCACCCCTCCACTTT.

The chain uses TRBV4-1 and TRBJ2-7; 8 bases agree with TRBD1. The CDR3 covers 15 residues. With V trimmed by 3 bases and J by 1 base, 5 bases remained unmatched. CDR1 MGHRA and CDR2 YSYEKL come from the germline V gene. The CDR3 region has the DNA TGCGCCAGCAGCCACGACAGGGGAAAGTCCTACGAGCAGTACTTC. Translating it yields CASSHDRGKSYEQYF.

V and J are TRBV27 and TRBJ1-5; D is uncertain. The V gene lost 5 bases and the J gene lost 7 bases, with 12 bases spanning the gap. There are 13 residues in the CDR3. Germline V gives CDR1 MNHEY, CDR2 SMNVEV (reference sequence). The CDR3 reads CASSIIGGQPQHF. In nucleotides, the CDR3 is TGTGCCAGCAGTATAATCGGAGGACAGCCCCAGCATTTT.

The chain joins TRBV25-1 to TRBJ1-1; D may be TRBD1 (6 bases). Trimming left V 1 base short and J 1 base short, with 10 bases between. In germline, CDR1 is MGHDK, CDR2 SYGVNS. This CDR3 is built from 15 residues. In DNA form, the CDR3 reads TGTGCCAGCAGTGAATTCGGGGGGCGGAACACTGAAGCTTTCTTT. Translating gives CASSEFGGRNTEAFF.

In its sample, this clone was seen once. The DNA of the CDR3 is TGTGCCAGCAGCCAAGATCCTAGCGGGAGGTACAATGAGCAGTTCTTC. This encodes CASSQDPSGRYNEQFF. The chain has TRBV3-1 (or the pseudogene TRBV3-2) and TRBJ2-1; the match to TRBD2 covers 11 bases. CDR1 and CDR2 (germline): LGHDT, YNNKEL (reference sequence). This CDR3 region has 16 residues. Trimming took 0 bases from V and 4 from J; bases not matched to a gene: 2.

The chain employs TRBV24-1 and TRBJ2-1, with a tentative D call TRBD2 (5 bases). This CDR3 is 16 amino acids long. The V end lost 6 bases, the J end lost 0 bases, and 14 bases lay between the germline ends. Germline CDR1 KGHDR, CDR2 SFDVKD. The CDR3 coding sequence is TGTGCCACCAGTACTGGGAGACACCGCTCCTACAATGAGCAGTTCTTC. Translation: CATSTGRHRSYNEQFF.

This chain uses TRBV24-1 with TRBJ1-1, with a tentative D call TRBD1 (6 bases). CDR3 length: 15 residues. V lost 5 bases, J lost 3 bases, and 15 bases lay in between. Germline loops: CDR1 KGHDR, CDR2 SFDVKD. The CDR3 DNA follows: TGTGCCACCAGTGGTCTACAGGGTCAGGACACTGAAGCTTTCTTT. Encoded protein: CATSGLQGQDTEAFF.

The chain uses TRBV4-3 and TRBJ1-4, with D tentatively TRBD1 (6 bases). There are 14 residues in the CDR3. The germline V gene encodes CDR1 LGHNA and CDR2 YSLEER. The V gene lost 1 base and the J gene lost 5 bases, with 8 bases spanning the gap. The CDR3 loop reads CASSQGGTNEKLFF. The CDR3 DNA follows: TGCGCCAGCAGCCAAGGGGGGACAAATGAAAAACTGTTTTTT.

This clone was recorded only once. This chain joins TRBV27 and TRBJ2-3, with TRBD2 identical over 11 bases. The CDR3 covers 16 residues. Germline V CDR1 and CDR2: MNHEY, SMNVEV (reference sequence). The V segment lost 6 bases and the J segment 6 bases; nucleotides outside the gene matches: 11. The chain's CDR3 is CASRHTSGGRRDTQYF. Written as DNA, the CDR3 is TGTGCCAGCAGGCATACTAGCGGGGGCCGTCGGGATACGCAGTATTTT.

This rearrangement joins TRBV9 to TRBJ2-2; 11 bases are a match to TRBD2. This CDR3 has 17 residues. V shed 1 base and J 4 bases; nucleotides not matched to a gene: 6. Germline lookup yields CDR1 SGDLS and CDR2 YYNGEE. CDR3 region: CASSVLAGGRVTGELFF. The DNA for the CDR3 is TGTGCCAGCAGCGTACTAGCGGGAGGCCGCGTCACCGGGGAGCTGTTTTTT.

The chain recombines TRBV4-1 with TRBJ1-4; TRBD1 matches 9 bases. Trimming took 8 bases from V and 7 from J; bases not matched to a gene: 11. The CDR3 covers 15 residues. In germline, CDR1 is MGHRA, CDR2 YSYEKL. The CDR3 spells CASGTSGTGREKLFF. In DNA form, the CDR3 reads TGCGCCAGCGGGACATCGGGGACAGGGCGTGAAAAACTGTTTTTT.

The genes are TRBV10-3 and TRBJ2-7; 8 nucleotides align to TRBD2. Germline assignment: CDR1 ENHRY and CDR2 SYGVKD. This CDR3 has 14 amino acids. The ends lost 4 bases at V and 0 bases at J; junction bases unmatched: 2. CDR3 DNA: TGTGCCATCAGTGGGACTAGCAGCTCCTACGAGCAGTACTTC. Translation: CAISGTSSSYEQYF.

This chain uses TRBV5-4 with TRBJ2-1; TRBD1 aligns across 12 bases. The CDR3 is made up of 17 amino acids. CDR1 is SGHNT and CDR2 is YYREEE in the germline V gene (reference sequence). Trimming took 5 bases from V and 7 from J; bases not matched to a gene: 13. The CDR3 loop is CASSPGTGGFFPNEQFF. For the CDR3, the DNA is TGTGCCAGCAGTCCTGGGACAGGGGGCTTTTTCCCGAATGAGCAGTTCTTC.

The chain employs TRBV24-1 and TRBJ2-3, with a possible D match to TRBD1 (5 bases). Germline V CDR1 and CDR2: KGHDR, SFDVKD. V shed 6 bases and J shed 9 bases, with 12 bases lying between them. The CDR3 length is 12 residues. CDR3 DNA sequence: TGTGCCACCAGTAACGTTCAGGGAACGCAGTATTTT. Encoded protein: CATSNVQGTQYF.

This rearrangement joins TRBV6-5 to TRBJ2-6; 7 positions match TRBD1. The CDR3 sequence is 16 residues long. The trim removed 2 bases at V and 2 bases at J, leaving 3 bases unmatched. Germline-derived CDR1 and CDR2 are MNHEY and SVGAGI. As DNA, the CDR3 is TGTGCCAGCAGTTACCGACAGGGAGCTGGGGCCAACGTCCTGACTTTC. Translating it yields CASSYRQGAGANVLTF.

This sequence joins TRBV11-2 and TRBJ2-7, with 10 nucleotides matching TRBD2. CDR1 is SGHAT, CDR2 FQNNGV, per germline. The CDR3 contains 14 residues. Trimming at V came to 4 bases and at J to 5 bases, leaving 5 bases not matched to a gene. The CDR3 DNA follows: TGTGCCAGCAGCTCGGGACTAGCGAGGGACGAGCAGTACTTC. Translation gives CASSSGLARDEQYF.